The next 2 T cell receptor beta chains were all read from a single sample in a study of blood T cell repertoires in COVID-19 (TCRdb year 2020). Libraries were constructed by the immunoSEQ multiplex PCR assay. This immuneACCESS table, as held by TCRdb, lists in-frame sequences with V and J called but not all clones. Of the missing ones, under half trace to an unresolved V gene in checked studies; the others have no known cause. This sample comprises over 100,000 clones, roughly 76% of them detected only once. Of the sample, more than 9% falls within the top ten clones. The sequencing sample was made of peripheral blood. The receptors come from a human donor in a cohort sampled during active COVID-19.

The rearrangement links TRBV3-1 (or the pseudogene TRBV3-2) to TRBJ1-1; D call uncertain. V lost 4 bases and J lost 6, with 9 bases in between. This CDR3 is 12 amino acids long. Germline lookup yields CDR1 LGHDT and CDR2 YNNKEL (reference sequence). This chain's CDR3 is CASSPFFPEAFF. The CDR3 DNA sequence: TGTGCCAGCAGCCCCTTTTTCCCTGAAGCTTTCTTT.

This chain connects TRBV4-2 to TRBJ1-4; 8 nucleotides line up with TRBD1. The V gene's germline CDR1 is LGHNA and CDR2 YNFKEQ. The CDR3 spans 15 residues. Trimming cost V 0 bases and J 4 bases; bases outside gene matches: 1. CDR3 sequence: CASSQETGVNEKLFF. For the CDR3, the DNA is TGTGCCAGCAGCCAAGAGACAGGGGTTAATGAAAAACTGTTTTTT.